This T cell receptor beta chain emerged from a study of PD-L1 blockade in urothelial cancer. About the study: It was at some point between 2013 and 2015 that patients started atezolizumab at 1,200 mg intravenously every 3 weeks. T cells numbered a median of approximately 150,000 in the blood samples. Bladder-origin urothelial cancer in males covered about 90% of the roughly 30 patients. Analyses used blood from 3 weeks (second dose) and 6 weeks after treatment start.

Documented time point: pretreatment peripheral blood. The junction had 8 bases not matched to a gene; V was cut back by 4 bases and J by 3 bases. Germline CDR1 and CDR2: SQVTM and ANQGSEA. The CDR3 is 15 amino acids. Method: immunoSEQ multiplex PCR; TCRdb's copy keeps in-frame clones and lacks some. The sample shows about 72,000 clones, approximately 84% of them seen only once. The V and J genes are TRBV29-1 and TRBJ1-4, with 7 bases lining up with TRBD1. The material was PBMCs, obtained around atezolizumab (anti-PD-L1) treatment. This TCR came from a man in his sixties with urothelial cancer. Here the CDR3 reads CSVGGRGMPNEKLFF. In DNA, the CDR3 is TGCAGCGTTGGAGGCAGGGGGATGCCTAATGAAAAACTGTTTTTT.